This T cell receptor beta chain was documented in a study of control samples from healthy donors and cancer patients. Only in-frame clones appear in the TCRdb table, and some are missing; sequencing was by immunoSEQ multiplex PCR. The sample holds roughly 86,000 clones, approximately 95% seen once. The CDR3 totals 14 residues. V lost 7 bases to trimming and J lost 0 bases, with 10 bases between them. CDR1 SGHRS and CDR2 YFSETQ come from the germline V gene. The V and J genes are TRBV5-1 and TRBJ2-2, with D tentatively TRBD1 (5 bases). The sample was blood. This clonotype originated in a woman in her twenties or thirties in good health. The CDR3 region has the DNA TGCGCCAGCGGGCAGGGCTCGAACACCGGGGAGCTGTTTTTT. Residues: CASGQGSNTGELFF.